This T cell receptor (beta chain) was sequenced during a study of graft-versus-host responses after intestinal transplantation. Study in general: The recipients all started with anti-thymocyte globulin induction and then took tacrolimus and steroids for approximately 3 years.

Findings and limits, study-wide: GvH clones were found in recipient marrow; some appeared first in ileum or blood.

Points on this clone: Its antigen is unknown.

The CDR3 contains 12 residues. Germline values: CDR1 SGHDT, CDR2 YYEEEE. Trimming removed 2 bases from V and 6 bases from J, with 8 bases in between. Lamina propria and intraepithelial lymphocytes were released by processing graft tissue. Profiling relied on immunoSEQ multiplex PCR, and the TCRdb table lists in-frame clones only, not all of them. The data hold 29,000 or so clones, with 60% to 85% observed a single time. The rearrangement uses TRBV5-6 and TRBJ1-2; unclear D gene. The clonotype comes from a human patient who received an intestinal transplant, so some T cells may come from the graft donor. The specimen was ileum tissue, collected 98 days after intestinal transplantation. DNA of the CDR3: TGTGCCAGCAGCTTTGAGCCCGATGGCTACACCTTC. Encoded protein: CASSFEPDGYTF.